This TCR beta chain was profiled in a study of shared clonotypes between healthy human individuals. CDR3 length: 13 residues. Deletions cut 0 bases from V and 0 bases from J, with 2 bases between. CDR1 is SEHNR, CDR2 FQNEAQ, per germline (reference sequence). Generated by immunoSEQ multiplex PCR, the TCRdb table keeps only in-frame clones and is missing some. The table shows some 2,500,000 clones, with 93% occurring only once. For this clone: Its antigen remains unidentified.

Study results and caveats: Exclusively blood specimens were collected; tissue repertoires likely differ.

This chain connects TRBV7-9 to TRBJ1-1; no reliable D call. The TCR originated in a man in his late teens or twenties in good health. Some clones in this sample may be carry-over from other donors' samples. The material sequenced was naive CD4+ T cells from PBMCs. The subset denotes: CD45RA+ positively selected. The CDR3 coding sequence is TGTGCCAGCAGCTTAGCAATGAACACTGAAGCTTTCTTT. As protein: CASSLAMNTEAFF.